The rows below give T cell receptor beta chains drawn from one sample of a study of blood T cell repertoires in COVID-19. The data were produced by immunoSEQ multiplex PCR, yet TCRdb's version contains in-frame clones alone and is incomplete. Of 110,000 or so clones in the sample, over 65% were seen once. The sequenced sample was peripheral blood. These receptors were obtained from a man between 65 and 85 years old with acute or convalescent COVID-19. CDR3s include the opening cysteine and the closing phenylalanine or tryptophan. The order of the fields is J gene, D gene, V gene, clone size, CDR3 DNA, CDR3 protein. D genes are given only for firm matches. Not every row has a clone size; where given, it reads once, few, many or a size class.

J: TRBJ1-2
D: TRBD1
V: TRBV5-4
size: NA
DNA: TGTGCCAGCAGCATCTGGACAGGGTATGGCTACACCTTC
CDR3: CASSIWTGYGYTF

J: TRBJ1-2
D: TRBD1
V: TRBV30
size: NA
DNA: TGTGCCTGGAGTGTAGCCGGGACAGACTATGGCTACACCTTC
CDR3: CAWSVAGTDYGYTF

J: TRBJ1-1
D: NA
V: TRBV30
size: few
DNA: TGTGCCTGGAGTGTTCCCGGGTCGAACACTGAAGCTTTCTTT
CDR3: CAWSVPGSNTEAFF

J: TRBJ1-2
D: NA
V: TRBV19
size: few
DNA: TGTGCCAGTAGTGAGACAGAGACAAACTATGGCTACACCTTC
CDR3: CASSETETNYGYTF

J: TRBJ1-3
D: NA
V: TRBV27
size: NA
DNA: TGTGCCAGCAGTCCCTCCGGGACACATTCCCCTTTCTCTGGAAACACCATATATTTT
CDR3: CASSPSGTHSPFSGNTIYF

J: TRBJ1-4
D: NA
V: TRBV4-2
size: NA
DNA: TGTGCCAGCAGCCAAGGCCCCGGACTGAGTAATGAAAAACTGTTTTTT
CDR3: CASSQGPGLSNEKLFF

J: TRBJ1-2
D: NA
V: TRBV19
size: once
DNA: TGTGCCAGTAGGGCCGGGTTCCAAGGGGCATATGGCTACACCTTC
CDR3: CASRAGFQGAYGYTF

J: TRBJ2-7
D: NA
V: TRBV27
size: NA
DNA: TGTGCCAGCAGTTCGACCTCGGACAGTACCTACGAGCAGTACTTC
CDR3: CASSSTSDSTYEQYF

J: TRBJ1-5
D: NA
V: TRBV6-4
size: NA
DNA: TGTGCCAGCAGTGTCGGAGACAATCAGCCCCAGCATTTT
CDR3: CASSVGDNQPQHF

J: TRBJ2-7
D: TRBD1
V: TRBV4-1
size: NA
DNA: TGCGCCAGCAGCCGGGACAGGGGATCCGAGCAGTACTTC
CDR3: CASSRDRGSEQYF

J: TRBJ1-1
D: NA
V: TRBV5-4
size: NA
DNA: TGTGCCAGCAGCTCGGATTTGATGGGGGCGGGTGAAGCTTTCTTT
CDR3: CASSSDLMGAGEAFF

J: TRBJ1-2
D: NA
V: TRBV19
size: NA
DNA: TGTGCCAGTAGACAACAAAGTGGCTACACCTTC
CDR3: CASRQQSGYTF

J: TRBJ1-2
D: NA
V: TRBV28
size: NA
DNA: TGTGCCAGCAGTCCCTTCTCGAGTGGAGCTAACTATGGCTACACCTTC
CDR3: CASSPFSSGANYGYTF

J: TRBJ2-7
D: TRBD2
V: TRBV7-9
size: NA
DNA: TGTGCCAGCAGCCCCCGGGGGGAAAGAGACTACGAGCAGTACTTC
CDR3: CASSPRGERDYEQYF

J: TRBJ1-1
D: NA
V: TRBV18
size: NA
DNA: TGTGCCAGCTCACCCCCGGGGGTTGAGACTGAAGCTTTCTTT
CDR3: CASSPPGVETEAFF

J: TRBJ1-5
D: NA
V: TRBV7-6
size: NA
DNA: TGTGCCAGCAGCTTACAATCCGGGTTGAATCAGCCCCAGCATTTT
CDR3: CASSLQSGLNQPQHF

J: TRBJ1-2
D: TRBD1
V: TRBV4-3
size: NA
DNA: TGCGCCAGCAGCCAAGATCGACAGGGAGCCTATGGCTACACCTTC
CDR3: CASSQDRQGAYGYTF

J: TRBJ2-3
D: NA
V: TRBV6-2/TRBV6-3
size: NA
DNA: TGTGCCAGCAGTTACCCGCGGTCTTTAGATACGCAGTATTTT
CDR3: CASSYPRSLDTQYF

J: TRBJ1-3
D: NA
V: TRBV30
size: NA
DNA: TGTGCCTGGAGTGTACCAGGGCGCGGAAACACCATATATTTT
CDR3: CAWSVPGRGNTIYF

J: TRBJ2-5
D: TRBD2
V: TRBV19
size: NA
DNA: TGTGCCAGTAGTATTAGTCAAAGCGGGAGTCGAGAGACCCAGTACTTC
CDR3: CASSISQSGSRETQYF

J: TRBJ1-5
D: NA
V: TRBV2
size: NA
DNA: TGTGCCAGCAGTGACCACCGGGGGGGAATAGTGAATACGAAGGAGGGGCCCCAGCATTTT
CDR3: CASSDHRGGIVNTKEGPQHF

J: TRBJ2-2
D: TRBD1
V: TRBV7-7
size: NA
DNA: TGTGCCAGCAGCCCCGGGACAGGGGTAAACACCGGGGAGCTGTTTTTT
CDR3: CASSPGTGVNTGELFF

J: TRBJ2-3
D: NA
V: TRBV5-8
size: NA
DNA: TGTGCCAGCAGAACCGACAGACCTACGCAGTATTTT
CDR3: CASRTDRPTQYF

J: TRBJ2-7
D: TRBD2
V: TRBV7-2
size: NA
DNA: TGTGCCAGCAGCTTAGCTGGCGGGGGGACTTACGAGCAGTACTTC
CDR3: CASSLAGGGTYEQYF

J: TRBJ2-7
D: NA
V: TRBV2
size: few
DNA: TGTGCCAGCAGTGCCTGGGACGCCGGGGGAGTTAGGTACTTC
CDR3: CASSAWDAGGVRYF

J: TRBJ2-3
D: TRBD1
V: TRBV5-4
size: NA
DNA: TGTGCCACCAGACAGGGGACAGATACGCAGTATTTT
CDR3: CATRQGTDTQYF

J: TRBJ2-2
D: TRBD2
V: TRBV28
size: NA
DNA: TGTGCCAGCTCCCTTGGGGGGGGGTACACCGGGGAGCTGTTTTTT
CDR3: CASSLGGGYTGELFF

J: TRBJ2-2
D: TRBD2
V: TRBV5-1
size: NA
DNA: TGCGCCAGCAGCTTGCCGGGACTAGCGGGAGTAAGCGGGGAGCTGTTTTTT
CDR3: CASSLPGLAGVSGELFF

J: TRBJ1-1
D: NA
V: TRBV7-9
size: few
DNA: TGTGCCAGCAGCTTAGTCGTTATTGAAGCTTTCTTT
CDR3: CASSLVVIEAFF

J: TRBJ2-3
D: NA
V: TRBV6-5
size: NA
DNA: TGTGCCAGCAGTTATTTCGGGGATGGGCGGACAGATACGCAGTATTTT
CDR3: CASSYFGDGRTDTQYF

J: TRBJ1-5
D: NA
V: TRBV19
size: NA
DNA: TGTGCCAGTAGAATGGGAACAGGTTTCAATCAGCCCCAGCATTTT
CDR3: CASRMGTGFNQPQHF

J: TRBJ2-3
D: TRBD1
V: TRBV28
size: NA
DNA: TGTGCCAGCAGTTCCCCGGGACAGGGAGGGCCAGATACGCAGTATTTT
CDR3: CASSSPGQGGPDTQYF

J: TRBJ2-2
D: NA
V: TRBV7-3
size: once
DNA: TGTGCCAGCAGCCCCTCTAGCGACACCGGGGAGCTGTTTTTT
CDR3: CASSPSSDTGELFF

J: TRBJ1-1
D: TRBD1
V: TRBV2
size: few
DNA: TGTGCCAGCAGCAATACAGGGGGTCAATCAGCTTTCTTT
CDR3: CASSNTGGQSAFF

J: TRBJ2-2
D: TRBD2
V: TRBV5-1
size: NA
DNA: TGCGCCAGCAGCGACGGACTAGGGGACACCGGGGAGCTGTTTTTT
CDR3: CASSDGLGDTGELFF

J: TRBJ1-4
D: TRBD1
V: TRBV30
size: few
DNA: TGTGCCTGGAGTGTAAGGGGGACAGGGCAGGAAAAACTGTTTTTT
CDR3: CAWSVRGTGQEKLFF

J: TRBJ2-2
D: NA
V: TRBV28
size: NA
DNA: TGTGCCAGCAGTTTTGTTCTGTCAGGGTCGGGCACCGGGGAGCTGTTTTTT
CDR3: CASSFVLSGSGTGELFF

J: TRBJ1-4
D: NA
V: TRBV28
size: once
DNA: TGTGCCAGCAGCTCTGGGGACTTTAATGAAAAACTGTTTTTT
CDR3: CASSSGDFNEKLFF

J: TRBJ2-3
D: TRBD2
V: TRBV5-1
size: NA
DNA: TGCGCCAGCAGTTATAGCGGGGGGCTAACAGATACGCAGTATTTT
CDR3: CASSYSGGLTDTQYF

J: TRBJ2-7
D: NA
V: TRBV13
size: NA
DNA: TGTGCCAGCAGCTTAGGCAGCAGGGGGCAGTACTTC
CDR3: CASSLGSRGQYF

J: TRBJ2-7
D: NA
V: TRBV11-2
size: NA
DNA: TGTGCCAGCAGCCCCCGGCCACAGGGTCCCTACGAGCAGTACTTC
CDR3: CASSPRPQGPYEQYF

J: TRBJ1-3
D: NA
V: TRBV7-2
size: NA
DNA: TGTGCCAGCAGCTTAGCGATCAGGTTGGGCGACACCATATATTTT
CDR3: CASSLAIRLGDTIYF

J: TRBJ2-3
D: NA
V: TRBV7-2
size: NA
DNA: TGTGCCAGCAGTACCCATTTCGGAGGCACAGATACGCAGTATTTT
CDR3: CASSTHFGGTDTQYF

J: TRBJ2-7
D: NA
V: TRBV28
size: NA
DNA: TGTGCCAGCAGTAAAACCCGGGGCGAGCAGTACTTC
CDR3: CASSKTRGEQYF

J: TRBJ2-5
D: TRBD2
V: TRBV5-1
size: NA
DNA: TGCGCCAGCAGCTTGGCCCTCGCGGGAGCGGAGACCCAGTACTTC
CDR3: CASSLALAGAETQYF

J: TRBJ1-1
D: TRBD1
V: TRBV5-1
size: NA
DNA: TGCGCCAGCAGCTTCGGACAGGGTTACCCTGAAGCTTTCTTT
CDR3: CASSFGQGYPEAFF

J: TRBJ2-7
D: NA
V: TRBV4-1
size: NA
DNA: TGCGCCAGCAGCCAAGATCACAGATTCTCCTACGAGCAGTACTTC
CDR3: CASSQDHRFSYEQYF

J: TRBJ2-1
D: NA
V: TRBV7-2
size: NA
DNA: TGTGCCAGCAGCAAGGAGGGGCGTAATGAGCAGTTCTTC
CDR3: CASSKEGRNEQFF

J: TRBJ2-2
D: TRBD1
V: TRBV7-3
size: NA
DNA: TGTGCCAGCAGCCTCCCTGGGGACAGCGAACAGACCGGGGAGCTGTTTTTT
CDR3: CASSLPGDSEQTGELFF

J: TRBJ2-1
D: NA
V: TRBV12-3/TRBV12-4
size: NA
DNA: NA
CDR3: CASSFGQGALMFF

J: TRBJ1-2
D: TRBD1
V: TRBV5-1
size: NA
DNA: TGCGCCAGCAGCTCCATGGACAGGGAACATGGCTACACCTTC
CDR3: CASSSMDREHGYTF

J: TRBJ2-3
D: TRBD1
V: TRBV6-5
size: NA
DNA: TGTGCCAGCCACACGGACAGGAGCAGCACAGATACGCAGTATTTT
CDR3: CASHTDRSSTDTQYF

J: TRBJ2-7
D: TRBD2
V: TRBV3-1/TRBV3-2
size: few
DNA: TGTGCCAGCAGTGACCTTAGCGGGAGGGCCCGAATTGAGCAGTACTTC
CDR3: CASSDLSGRARIEQYF

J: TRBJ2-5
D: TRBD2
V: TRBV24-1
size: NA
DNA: TGTGCCACCAGTGACAGAAGACTAGCGGGTTGGGAGACCCAGTACTTC
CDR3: CATSDRRLAGWETQYF

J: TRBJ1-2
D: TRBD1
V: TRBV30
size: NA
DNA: TGTGCCTGGAGTAGGGGACAGGGGTTACATGGCTACACCTTC
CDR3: CAWSRGQGLHGYTF

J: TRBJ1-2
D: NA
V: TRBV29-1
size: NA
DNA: TGCAGCGTTGAAGATCGTGACTATGGCTACACCTTC
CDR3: CSVEDRDYGYTF

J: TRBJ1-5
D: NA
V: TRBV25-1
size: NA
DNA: TGTGCCAGCAGTGAGCGTAACCAGGGGTTCAATCAGCCCCAGCATTTT
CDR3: CASSERNQGFNQPQHF

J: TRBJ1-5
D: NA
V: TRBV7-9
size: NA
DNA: TGTGCCAGCAGCTTCAGTGATCAGCCCCAGCATTTT
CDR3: CASSFSDQPQHF